The 20 T cell receptor beta chains below come from one sample, sequenced in a study of spatial heterogeneity in lung cancer (dated by TCRdb to the late 2010s). The sample's time point label is to be understood as: blood at routine non-recurrence follow-up after resection. Libraries came from 5' RACE. Sequencing relied on a NextSeq 500. TCRdb trimmed public reads at Q25 via fastp, called clones via MiXCR and kept in-frame beta chains. When rows share a CDR3 protein, they turn into one entry using the most common DNA and genes. Across this sample there are 25,000 to 35,000 distinct CDR3 sequences, with about 5.2% seen only once. The ten top clones hold 20% to 30% of the sample. The source was PBMCs, collected at follow-up. These receptors were obtained from a female donor with early-stage non-small cell lung cancer.

This clonotype was counted at least ten times. The chain recombines TRBV2 with TRBJ2-1; D not certain. With 6 bases removed from V and 1 base from J, the gap between germline ends came to 7 bases. Germline V gives CDR1 SNHLY, CDR2 FYNNEI. There are 13 residues in the CDR3. The chain's CDR3 is CASSVGSYNEQFF. The CDR3 DNA reads TGTGCCAGCAGCGTCGGTTCCTACAATGAGCAGTTCTTC.

Ten or more counts support this clonotype. The V gene is TRBV20-1, the J gene TRBJ2-1; 10 nucleotides line up with TRBD2. V lost 1 base to trimming and J lost 3 bases; unmatched junction nucleotides: 0. CDR3 length equals 14 residues. Germline assignment: CDR1 DFQATT and CDR2 SNEGSKA (reference sequence). The CDR3 here is CSARGLAGYNEQFF. Here the CDR3 DNA reads TGCAGTGCTAGAGGACTAGCGGGCTACAATGAGCAGTTCTTC.

This clonotype was observed many times. V and J are TRBV3-1 and TRBJ2-1; maybe TRBD2 (6 bases). The CDR3 runs 15 residues. Per germline, CDR1 LGHDT and CDR2 YNNKEL (reference sequence). The V and J ends lost 4 bases and 1 base respectively, with 11 bases between them. This CDR3 reads CASSPSTSSYNEQFF. CDR3 DNA sequence: TGTGCCAGCAGCCCCTCGACTAGTTCCTACAATGAGCAGTTCTTC.

This chain links TRBV18 with TRBJ2-4, with 8 bases aligning to TRBD1. V dropped 6 bases and J dropped 6; count of bases not matched to a gene: 10. The CDR3 runs to 15 residues. The V gene's germline CDR1 is KGHSH and CDR2 LQKENI. CDR3 residues: CASSRGQGIGNIQYF. CDR3 in DNA: TGTGCCAGCTCGAGAGGACAGGGTATCGGAAACATTCAGTACTTC.

This clonotype appeared many times. V is TRBV19 and J is TRBJ1-5, with a tentative D call TRBD1 (5 bases). Looked up from germline, CDR1 is LNHDA and CDR2 is SQIVND (reference sequence). The CDR3 covers 13 residues. Trimming left V 5 bases short and J 4 bases short, with 9 bases between. The CDR3 coding sequence is TGTGCCAGTAGTGGGGACGGAAATCAGCCCCAGCATTTT. This gives the protein CASSGDGNQPQHF.

The chain links TRBV12-3 or TRBV12-4 to TRBJ2-2; D is possibly TRBD1 or TRBD2 (5 bases each). The CDR3 has 15 amino acids. Trimming removed 3 bases at V and 1 base at J, with 9 bases between. CDR3 in amino acids: CASSFAGRNTGELFF. In nucleotides, the CDR3 is TGTGCCAGCAGTTTCGCAGGGAGGAACACCGGGGAGCTGTTTTTT.

This clonotype was counted ten times or more. This chain uses TRBV11-2 with TRBJ2-1; 8 nucleotides agree with TRBD1. The germline V gene encodes CDR1 SGHAT and CDR2 FQNNGV. The CDR3 covers 14 residues. Unmatched junction bases numbered 7, after V lost 8 bases and J lost 4 bases. The chain's CDR3 is CASRTGGNYNEQFF. The CDR3 DNA follows: TGTGCCAGCCGTACAGGGGGGAATTACAATGAGCAGTTCTTC.

This clonotype was seen many times. The chain links TRBV9 to TRBJ2-3; 10 bases match TRBD2. Germline CDR1 and CDR2: SGDLS and YYNGEE. After removal of 3 bases from V and 7 bases from J, the junction contained 8 bases not matched to a gene. The CDR3 extends over 15 amino acids. Written as DNA, the CDR3 is TGTGCCAGCAGCGATGCTAGCGGGGGATATTATACGCAGTATTTT. It yields the protein CASSDASGGYYTQYF.

This clonotype was counted many times. The chain links TRBV28 to TRBJ1-3, with 7 bases aligning to TRBD1. CDR1 is MDHEN, CDR2 SYDVKM, per germline. Trimming cost V 2 bases and J 0 bases; bases outside gene matches: 4. This CDR3 spans 16 amino acids. CDR3 nucleotide sequence: TGTGCCAGCAGTTTAGTACAGGGGAACTCTGGAAACACCATATATTTT. It encodes CASSLVQGNSGNTIYF.

Only a few counts were recorded for this clonotype. The chain has TRBV20-1 and TRBJ2-7; TRBD2 aligns across 7 bases. Germline V gene data show CDR1 as DFQATT and CDR2 as SNEGSKA (reference sequence). The CDR3 covers 13 residues. V lost 8 bases, J lost 2 bases, and 9 bases stayed unmatched. The CDR3 DNA sequence: TGCAGTTTAGCGGGTCCAAGGGCCTACGAGCAGTACTTC. This codes for CSLAGPRAYEQYF.

This clonotype was detected many times. J is TRBJ2-7 and V is TRBV5-1; D call uncertain. The germline V gene encodes CDR1 SGHRS and CDR2 YFSETQ. Trimming took 0 bases from V and 7 from J, leaving 8 bases between them. This CDR3 has 12 amino acids. Here the CDR3 DNA reads TGCGCCAGCAGCTTGGAAAGAATGGAGCAGTACTTC. It encodes CASSLERMEQYF.

This clonotype was counted a few times. The rearrangement uses TRBV12-3 or TRBV12-4 and TRBJ2-3; TRBD1 is a possible D gene (7 bases). The CDR3 extends over 17 amino acids. V gave up 4 bases and J gave up 2 bases, with 19 bases separating them. In nucleotides, the CDR3 is TGTGCCAGCAGTTATAAGACAGGGAGGCAGGCCACAGATACGCAGTATTTT. It specifies CASSYKTGRQATDTQYF.

At least ten counts were recorded for this clonotype. The V and J genes are TRBV29-1 and TRBJ2-5, with D possibly matching TRBD2 (6 bases). V was clipped by 5 bases and J by 5 bases, with 24 bases between them. This CDR3 is built from 16 residues. Germline V gene data show CDR1 as SQVTM and CDR2 as ANQGSEA. DNA for the CDR3: TGCAGCGTTAGTATTCCTGCGGGAAGGCCCCCGGAGACCCAGTACTTC. This codes for CSVSIPAGRPPETQYF.

This clonotype was seen ten or more times. The rearrangement joins TRBV28 to TRBJ2-3; D remains ambiguous. Germline loops: CDR1 MDHEN, CDR2 SYDVKM. The CDR3 consists of 12 residues. The V gene lost 4 bases and the J gene lost 3 bases, with 5 bases spanning the gap. The DNA for the CDR3 is TGTGCCAGCAGTTCCCCGACAGATACGCAGTATTTT. It specifies CASSSPTDTQYF.

This clonotype has ten or more counts. The chain joins TRBV2 to TRBJ2-2; D call uncertain. V lost 8 bases and J 7 bases, leaving 5 bases between the germline ends. The CDR3 loop spans 10 amino acids. Per the germline V gene, CDR1 is SNHLY and CDR2 is FYNNEI. CDR3 in amino acids: CASGIGELFF. In DNA, the CDR3 is TGTGCCAGCGGGATCGGGGAGCTGTTTTTT.

This clonotype was seen a few times. CDR3 amino acids: CASSISGSTNYGYTF. The CDR3 DNA reads as TGTGCCAGTAGTATATCGGGATCCACTAACTATGGCTACACCTTC. The V gene is TRBV19, the J gene TRBJ1-2; no reliable D call. CDR1 and CDR2 (germline): LNHDA, SQIVND (reference sequence). V lost 2 bases and J 0 bases, leaving 10 bases between the germline ends. This CDR3 contains 15 residues.

In this sample, this clonotype turned up many times. J is TRBJ2-5 and V is TRBV4-2; 9 bases match TRBD2. V lost 4 bases, J lost 2 bases, and 5 bases stayed unmatched. The length of the CDR3 is 15 residues. The germline gives CDR1 LGHNA, CDR2 YNFKEQ. The CDR3 nucleotides are TGTGCCAGCAGCCTTAGCGGGGGAGATCAAGAGACCCAGTACTTC. Protein: CASSLSGGDQETQYF.

This clonotype was detected ten times or more. This sequence joins TRBV27 and TRBJ1-5; D not resolved. Germline values: CDR1 MNHEY, CDR2 SMNVEV (reference sequence). The CDR3 has 13 amino acids. The ends were cut back, 2 bases at V and 3 bases at J, with 5 bases in the middle. The CDR3 protein is CASSLTLNQPQHF. The CDR3 nucleotides are TGTGCCAGCAGTTTAACCCTCAATCAGCCCCAGCATTTT.

This clonotype was counted at least ten times. The rearrangement links TRBV20-1 to TRBJ2-1; TRBD1 or TRBD2 may be the D gene (5 bases each). Deletions cut 6 bases from V and 0 bases from J, with 12 bases between. The CDR3 contains 14 residues. In germline, CDR1 is DFQATT, CDR2 SNEGSKA (reference sequence). CDR3 in DNA: TGCAGTGCAGACGGGACGACCTCCTACAATGAGCAGTTCTTC. Translated: CSADGTTSYNEQFF.

This clonotype was observed many times. V is TRBV29-1 and J is TRBJ2-2; D perhaps matches TRBD1 (6 bases). CDR1 SQVTM and CDR2 ANQGSEA come from the germline V gene. Trimming removed 6 bases at V and 0 bases at J, with 11 bases between. The CDR3 runs to 14 residues. Here the CDR3 reads CSVPRGANTGELFF. In DNA form, the CDR3 reads TGCAGCGTGCCCAGGGGCGCGAACACCGGGGAGCTGTTTTTT.